One and the same sample provided the 11 T cell receptor beta chains below, sequenced in a study of identical twins (dated by TCRdb to 2016 to 2017). Receptor amplification or capture employed 5' RACE. The instrument was an Illumina HiSeq 2000. The public reads were reanalyzed by TCRdb: fastp trimming at Q25, MiXCR alignment, in-frame beta chains only. Rows are unified per CDR3 protein, each entry keeping the most common DNA and genes. The sample includes about 430,000 distinct CDR3 sequences, with about 18% observed a single time. 12% of the sample is held by the ten biggest clonotypes. Material: naive T cells sorted from blood. Per the publication, the cell subset or site label means: cells isolated with a human naive T-cell isolation kit. These receptors were collected from a man aged 50-59 years in good health.

The J gene is TRBJ1-2, the V gene TRBV4-1; D gene ambiguous. The CDR3 runs 16 residues. The V gene's germline CDR1 is MGHRA and CDR2 YSYEKL. Trimming cost V 0 bases and J 7 bases, with 18 bases left between them. CDR3 sequence (DNA): TGCGCCAGCAGCCAAGATATTGTAGCCACTGGGAGTGGCTACACCTTC. Protein product: CASSQDIVATGSGYTF.

V usage is TRBV6-5 and J usage is TRBJ1-2, with D maybe TRBD1 (6 bases). Germline V gene sequence: CDR1 MNHEY, CDR2 SVGAGI. The CDR3 is 15 residues long. V was cut by 2 bases and J by 4 bases, with 14 bases left in between. CDR3 in DNA: TGTGCCAGCAGTTACGCTTCAGGGGCGACCTATGGCTACACCTTC. It translates to CASSYASGATYGYTF.

This clonotype was counted only a few times. J is TRBJ2-4 and V is TRBV20-1, with 12 bases aligning to TRBD1. The CDR3 consists of 18 residues. Germline assignment: CDR1 DFQATT and CDR2 SNEGSKA (reference sequence). The trim removed 6 bases at V and 7 bases at J, leaving 19 bases unmatched. The CDR3 coding sequence is TGCAGTGCACACACCGGGACAGGGGGCGCGTTAGTTAGGAACATTCAGTACTTC. Amino acids: CSAHTGTGGALVRNIQYF.

This clonotype was seen only a few times. The chain carries TRBV28 and TRBJ2-7, with D possibly being TRBD1 or TRBD2 (5 bases each). V dropped 5 bases and J dropped 12 bases, with 20 bases sitting between them. The CDR3 is 13 amino acids. Germline V gives CDR1 MDHEN, CDR2 SYDVKM. CDR3 sequence reads: CASSPSGRLFPYF. DNA for the CDR3: TGTGCCAGCAGTCCCTCGGGACGGTTGTTCCCGTACTTC.

The V call is TRBV12-3 or TRBV12-4, the J call TRBJ2-2; D is uncertain. The CDR3 sequence is 14 residues long. Trimming stripped 7 bases from V and 2 bases from J, with 11 bases between. The CDR3 region has the DNA TGTGCCAGCACCCTCGGCAGTAACACCGGGGAGCTGTTTTTT. This translates into CASTLGSNTGELFF.

This clonotype was recorded at least ten times. J is TRBJ2-3 and V is TRBV7-2; the match to TRBD2 covers 11 bases. V was pared by 4 bases and J by 3 bases, with 3 bases of the junction left unmatched. Germline values: CDR1 SGHTA, CDR2 FQGNSA. The CDR3 has 15 residues. The CDR3 region has the DNA TGTGCCAGCAGCTCACTAGCGGGGGTTACAGATACGCAGTATTTT. Amino acids: CASSSLAGVTDTQYF.

A few counts support this clonotype. The V and J genes are TRBV29-1 and TRBJ2-3, with 8 positions matching TRBD1. The CDR3 has 14 amino acids. With V trimmed by 0 bases and J by 1 base, 0 bases remained unmatched. Germline values: CDR1 SQVTM, CDR2 ANQGSEA. The CDR3 reads CSVEDRGRTDTQYF. The CDR3 DNA sequence: TGCAGCGTTGAAGACAGGGGGCGCACAGATACGCAGTATTTT.

This clonotype showed up just a few times. The chain employs TRBV5-1 and TRBJ2-7; TRBD1 matches 10 bases. V lost 2 bases, J lost 11 bases, and 4 bases stayed unmatched. Germline CDR1 is SGHRS and CDR2 is YFSETQ. This CDR3 region has 12 residues. The CDR3 nucleotides are TGCGCCAGCAGCTTAGACAGGGGGCGGGAGTACTTC. Its translation is CASSLDRGREYF.

The sample holds many counts of this clonotype. J is TRBJ1-1 and V is TRBV5-1; possibly TRBD1 for D (5 bases). Between the trimmed V and J ends, which lost 0 bases and 3 bases, there was a span of 18 bases. The CDR3 has 17 amino acids. Germline V CDR1 and CDR2: SGHRS, YFSETQ. CDR3 DNA sequence: TGCGCCAGCAGCTTGGATAGGACCTCTGGGGGTGACACTGAAGCTTTCTTT. Residues: CASSLDRTSGGDTEAFF.

In its sample, this clonotype was seen many times. V is TRBV5-1 and J is TRBJ2-1; D gene unclear. Germline-derived CDR1 and CDR2 are SGHRS and YFSETQ. V lost 2 bases, J lost 3 bases, and 15 bases lay in between. This CDR3 is built from 16 residues. The CDR3 spells CASSLVAGPNYNEQFF. In nucleotides, the CDR3 is TGCGCCAGCAGCTTAGTGGCAGGACCAAACTACAATGAGCAGTTCTTC.

This clonotype came up many times. The chain recombines TRBV29-1 with TRBJ2-1; TRBD2 matches at 9 bases. This CDR3 comprises 16 residues. The germline CDR1 and CDR2 sequences are SQVTM and ANQGSEA. Trimming removed 4 bases from V and 4 bases from J; junction bases left unmatched: 11. CDR3 in DNA: TGCAGCGTTGTGGGGCGGGGGGGCTTCGGATACAATGAGCAGTTCTTC. Amino acid sequence: CSVVGRGGFGYNEQFF.